The next 6 T cell receptor beta chains were all read from a single sample in a study of blood T cells in healthy people across ages. The use of a sample-barcoded 5' primer and a J-beta primer mix characterized a second PCR of about 7 to 12 cycles. One entry per CDR3 protein results from TCRdb running MiXCR on the 5' RACE reads. The sample lists about 1.6 million distinct CDR3 sequences, about 31% seen once, with about 11% in the top ten. The sequenced sample consisted of blood. The source is a young woman in good health.

J is TRBJ2-1 and V is TRBV7-6; a weak D match, TRBD2 (6 bases). V was cut by 5 bases and J by 7 bases, with 21 bases left in between. CDR3 length: 16 amino acids. Germline V lookup: CDR1 SGHVS, CDR2 FNYEAQ. CDR3 nucleotide sequence: TGTGCCAGCAGCCTGCGAAGGAGGGGTTATTCGAATGAGCAGTTCTTC. Translated: CASSLRRRGYSNEQFF.

This rearrangement joins TRBV28 to TRBJ2-2; D may be TRBD1 (6 bases). V shed 5 bases and J shed 5 bases, with 12 bases lying between them. Germline V CDR1 and CDR2: MDHEN, SYDVKM. The CDR3 totals 14 residues. This chain's CDR3 is CASSRGLRTGELFF. The CDR3 bases are TGTGCCAGCAGTAGGGGGTTGAGAACCGGGGAGCTGTTTTTT.

Details on this clonotype: This may be a read error, as it is one base from a much larger clone. The chain employs TRBV4-1 and TRBJ1-5, with TRBD1 matching over 7 bases. V shed 6 bases and J 5 bases; nucleotides not matched to a gene: 13. This CDR3 spans 16 amino acids. Germline CDR1 MGHRA, CDR2 YSYEKL. The CDR3 DNA sequence: TGCGCCAGCAGTCCCCTGACAGGGACAAACGATCAGCCCCAGCATTTT. It is translated as CASSPLTGTNDQPQHF.

This chain links TRBV20-1 with TRBJ1-1, with 7 bases lining up with TRBD1. V trimming: 6 bases; J trimming: 4 bases; junction bases outside the gene matches: 11. The CDR3 has 14 amino acids. The germline CDR1 and CDR2 sequences are DFQATT and SNEGSKA (reference sequence). The chain's CDR3 is CSATTVRTGTEAFF. The CDR3 DNA sequence: TGCAGTGCCACTACCGTAAGGACAGGCACTGAAGCTTTCTTT.

This clonotype was counted once. The chain has TRBV9 and TRBJ2-1, with a weak D call TRBD1 (6 bases). With 1 base removed from V and 7 bases from J, the gap between germline ends came to 18 bases. The CDR3 covers 16 residues. The germline gives CDR1 SGDLS, CDR2 YYNGEE. The CDR3 is CASSVYGTHGWNEQFF. The CDR3 DNA is TGTGCCAGCAGCGTATATGGGACACACGGGTGGAATGAGCAGTTCTTC.

CDR3 residues: CASRTGQGWKEQYF. In DNA, the CDR3 is TGTGCCAGCAGGACGGGACAGGGGTGGAAGGAGCAGTACTTC. The genes are TRBV2 and TRBJ2-7; 10 bases are shared with TRBD1. Germline values: CDR1 SNHLY, CDR2 FYNNEI. The CDR3 loop spans 14 amino acids. V was clipped by 6 bases and J by 7 bases; unmatched bases: 9.